The clone carrying this TCR beta chain is a singleton in its sample. This CDR3 spans 16 amino acids. From germline, CDR1 is SGHRS and CDR2 YFSETQ. The ends lost 4 bases at V and 2 bases at J; junction bases unmatched: 9. The data were taken from a study of blood T cell repertoires in COVID-19. Study details: The samples span acute and convalescent COVID-19 from the United States, Italy and Spain. PBMCs, B-cell-depleted T cells, or T cells provided the cDNA or gDNA that made up the material.

In the original processing: Amplifying reference gene primers gave estimates of nucleated cell counts. Libraries were prepared by immunoSEQ multiplex PCR; TCRdb keeps only in-frame clonotypes and omits some of them. The V and J calls and clone size come from that table; D and trimming were worked out from the DNA. The sample has under 450,000 clones, 75% to 90% seen once. Patients at the Seattle site were enrolled during active infection and followed longitudinally. This sequence originates from a woman aged 55-75 years with COVID-19, enrolled during active disease. V usage is TRBV5-1 and J usage is TRBJ2-5, with 9 bases fitting TRBD2. Sequenced material: peripheral blood. The CDR3 here is CASSPGTSREQETQYF. In DNA, the CDR3 is TGCGCCAGCAGCCCCGGGACTAGCAGAGAGCAAGAGACCCAGTACTTC.